The 23 T cell receptor beta chains presented below share a single source sample, sequenced in a study of OX40 agonist ivuxolimab in advanced cancers. The protocol was immunoSEQ multiplex PCR, while the TCRdb copy is restricted to in-frame clones and leaves out a portion. The sample yields tens of thousands of clones, about nine tenths seen once. Sequencing was performed on CD4+ or CD8+ T cells sorted from blood, taken in a trial of the OX40 agonist ivuxolimab. The receptors were gathered from an adult with an advanced solid tumor such as melanoma, head and neck, liver or kidney cancer.

The CDR3 loop reads CASSRAAQHF. The CDR3, as DNA: TGTGCCAGCAGTCGAGCGGCCCAGCATTTT. The chain combines TRBV28 with TRBJ1-5; D gene ambiguous. The germline CDR1 and CDR2 sequences are MDHEN and SYDVKM. Trimming took off 5 bases at V and 11 bases at J, with 7 bases between the two ends. This CDR3 region has 10 residues.

This clone was detected only once. The DNA for the CDR3 is TGTGCCACCAGCAGAGATCTGCGGGGCTCCTACAATGAGCAGTTCTTC. It specifies CATSRDLRGSYNEQFF. The chain carries TRBV15 and TRBJ2-1; D is possibly TRBD2 (6 bases). The length of the CDR3 is 16 residues. Trimming stripped 0 bases from V and 0 bases from J, with 9 bases between. CDR1 is LNHNV and CDR2 is YYDKDF in the germline V gene (reference sequence).

Comments on this clone: Other DNA sequences within the sample encode an identical CDR3. The gene calls are TRBV7-2 and TRBJ2-3, with 10 nucleotides matching TRBD2. V gave up 3 bases and J gave up 5 bases; unmatched junction bases: 2. The CDR3 totals 14 residues. CDR1 is SGHTA, CDR2 FQGNSA, per germline. The CDR3 loop is CASSLASGGDTQYF. The CDR3 DNA follows: TGTGCCAGCAGCTTGGCTAGCGGGGGAGATACGCAGTATTTT.

V is TRBV19 and J is TRBJ1-6, with D tentatively TRBD1 (5 bases). Germline V lookup: CDR1 LNHDA, CDR2 SQIVND (reference sequence). V was shortened by 5 bases and J by 10 bases, with 12 bases between the two germline ends. CDR3 length equals 13 residues. The CDR3 sequence: CASSLLGGSPLHF. The CDR3 DNA is TGTGCCAGTAGTCTTCTGGGGGGATCACCCCTCCACTTT.

This clone appeared once. The rearrangement uses TRBV7-2 and TRBJ2-7; 8 nucleotides agree with TRBD2. The germline gives CDR1 SGHTA, CDR2 FQGNSA. The CDR3 has 13 residues. V dropped 4 bases and J dropped 3; count of bases not matched to a gene: 2. The CDR3 spells CASSSAGGYEQYF. CDR3 bases: TGTGCCAGCAGCTCTGCGGGGGGCTACGAGCAGTACTTC.

The gene calls are TRBV29-1 and TRBJ2-1; D is unresolved. V gave up 7 bases and J gave up 9 bases, with 10 bases separating them. The CDR3 length is 10 residues. Germline loops: CDR1 SQVTM, CDR2 ANQGSEA. CDR3 in DNA: TGCAGCGCCGTGGCTGTTGAGCAGTTCTTC. Translation gives CSAVAVEQFF.

This clone was observed once. V and J are TRBV11-3 and TRBJ2-7; D unclear. CDR1 is SGHNT and CDR2 is YENEEA in the germline V gene. This CDR3 has 12 residues. Between the trimmed V and J ends, which lost 2 bases and 5 bases, there was a span of 7 bases. The CDR3, as DNA: TGTGCCAGCAGCTTATTCCCCCACGAGCAGTACTTC. Translating it yields CASSLFPHEQYF.

The chain combines TRBV5-1 with TRBJ1-1; 7 nucleotides align to TRBD1. With V trimmed by 4 bases and J by 0 bases, 6 bases remained unmatched. Germline CDR1 SGHRS, CDR2 YFSETQ. The CDR3 totals 15 residues. Here the CDR3 DNA reads TGCGCCAGCAGCCCAAAGGGGGCTCTGAACACTGAAGCTTTCTTT. Protein: CASSPKGALNTEAFF.

The V gene is TRBV6-1, the J gene TRBJ1-3; D unclear. The CDR3 is 15 amino acids. V shed 7 bases and J shed 0 bases, with 13 bases lying between them. Per germline, CDR1 MNHNS and CDR2 SASEGT. This CDR3 is CASMGYDNSGNTIYF. For the CDR3, the DNA is TGTGCCAGCATGGGGTACGACAACTCTGGAAACACCATATATTTT.

The chain recombines TRBV28 with TRBJ2-5, with a tentative D call TRBD1 (6 bases). The CDR3 consists of 14 residues. CDR1 is MDHEN and CDR2 is SYDVKM in the germline V gene. V lost 6 bases to trimming and J lost 5 bases, with 16 bases between them. The CDR3 DNA sequence: TGTGCCAGCAGCCCGGCGGCCACAGGGGAGACCCAGTACTTC. This translates into CASSPAATGETQYF.

The chain has TRBV18 and TRBJ1-2; 7 nucleotides match TRBD1. The V and J ends lost 5 bases and 0 bases, in that order; junction bases with no gene match: 9. This CDR3 comprises 16 residues. The V gene's germline CDR1 is KGHSH and CDR2 LQKENI. The CDR3 spells CASSVGTDSANYGYTF. The CDR3 region has the DNA TGTGCCAGCTCAGTCGGGACAGACTCAGCTAACTATGGCTACACCTTC.

This chain connects TRBV19 to TRBJ2-7; 10 bases fit TRBD1. The germline V gene encodes CDR1 LNHDA and CDR2 SQIVND (reference sequence). This CDR3 region has 14 residues. V was clipped by 4 bases and J by 6 bases; unmatched bases: 6. CDR3 coding DNA: TGTGCCAGTAGTACGACAGGGGGCAGTGGCGAGCAGTACTTC. This codes for CASSTTGGSGEQYF.

In its sample, this clone was seen once. CDR3 bases: TGTGCCAGCAGGAATCGGGTGGCTGAAGCTTTCTTT. Its translation is CASRNRVAEAFF. This chain links TRBV6-5 with TRBJ1-1; D uncertain. V lost 6 bases to trimming and J lost 6 bases, with 11 bases between them. The CDR3 runs to 12 residues. Germline CDR1 and CDR2: MNHEY and SVGAGI.

This clone turned up a few times. The chain has TRBV18 and TRBJ1-3; D might be TRBD1 (6 bases). V was shortened by 5 bases and J by 2 bases, with 7 bases between the two germline ends. The germline CDR1 and CDR2 sequences are KGHSH and LQKENI. The CDR3 runs 13 residues. The CDR3 here is CASSGDTGNTIYF. Here the CDR3 DNA reads TGTGCCAGCTCAGGGGACACTGGAAACACCATATATTTT.

The chain has TRBV12-5 and TRBJ2-3; D gene uncertain. Trimming shortened V by 3 bases and J by 6 bases, and 10 bases separated the two germline ends. This CDR3 has 13 amino acids. CDR1 LGHNT and CDR2 FRNRAP come from the germline V gene. Here the CDR3 DNA reads TGTGCTAGTGGTTTACAGCCCCGGGATACGCAGTATTTT. It codes for CASGLQPRDTQYF. The entire variable domain, with the rest obtained from reference TRBV12-5 and TRBJ2-3, is as follows: DARVTQTPRHKVTEMGQEVTMRCQPILGHNTVFWYRQTMMQGLELLAYFRNRAPLDDSGMPKDRFSAEMPDATLATLKIQPSEPRDSAVYFCASGLQPRDTQYFGPGTRLTVL.

This sequence joins TRBV6-6 and TRBJ2-3; 7 bases are a match to TRBD2. The CDR3 runs 15 residues. The V segment lost 7 bases and the J segment 0 bases; nucleotides outside the gene matches: 7. CDR1 MNHNY and CDR2 SVGAGI come from the germline V gene (reference sequence). The CDR3 DNA reads as TGTGCCAGCATATTTTTCGGGGGGAGCACAGATACGCAGTATTTT. Amino acids: CASIFFGGSTDTQYF.

The rearrangement links TRBV5-4 to TRBJ1-5; the D is unclear. V gave up 4 bases and J gave up 3 bases, with 14 bases separating them. Germline V CDR1 and CDR2: SGHNT, YYREEE (reference sequence). The CDR3 contains 15 residues. CDR3 residues: CASSQDGGLNQPQHF. The CDR3 nucleotides read TGTGCCAGCAGCCAAGACGGCGGCCTCAATCAGCCCCAGCATTTT.

The J gene is TRBJ2-7, the V gene TRBV19; TRBD1 might be the D (5 bases). Deletions cut 3 bases from V and 3 bases from J, with 9 bases between. Germline V CDR1 and CDR2: LNHDA, SQIVND (reference sequence). The CDR3 is made up of 13 amino acids. The CDR3 DNA follows: TGTGCCAGTAGTATTGAGCAGGGCTACGAGCAGTACTTC. It codes for CASSIEQGYEQYF.

This clone was recorded a few times. This rearrangement joins TRBV20-1 to TRBJ1-1, with D possibly TRBD1 on 5 matching bases. This CDR3 region has 11 residues. Germline V gene data show CDR1 as DFQATT and CDR2 as SNEGSKA (reference sequence). Trimming stripped 5 bases from V and 8 bases from J, with 12 bases between. CDR3 in amino acids: CSAYRTEEAFF. The CDR3 nucleotides read TGCAGTGCTTACAGGACGGAGGAAGCTTTCTTT.

The chain carries TRBV4-1 and TRBJ2-1; D remains ambiguous. This CDR3 has 16 amino acids. Germline assignment: CDR1 MGHRA and CDR2 YSYEKL. V was trimmed by 3 bases and J by 3 bases, leaving 15 bases between them. The CDR3 here is CASSQDDGNNYNEQFF. The DNA of the CDR3 is TGCGCCAGCAGCCAGGACGACGGAAACAACTACAATGAGCAGTTCTTC.

This clone was observed a handful of times. V and J are TRBV14 and TRBJ2-1; 8 bases agree with TRBD2. The CDR3 spans 14 residues. Trimming at V came to 4 bases and at J to 8 bases, leaving 7 bases not matched to a gene. Germline values: CDR1 SGHDN, CDR2 FVKESK. The CDR3 loop reads CASSPNRGGYEQFF. The DNA of the CDR3 is TGTGCCAGCAGCCCCAACCGGGGGGGGTATGAGCAGTTCTTC. Full variable domain (missing parts from reference TRBV14 and TRBJ2-1): EAGVTQFPSHSVIEKGQTVTLRCDPISGHDNLYWYRRVMGKEIKFLLHFVKESKQDESGMPNNRFLAERTGGTYSTLKVQPAELEDSGVYFCASSPNRGGYEQFFGPGTRLTVL.

This chain connects TRBV6-5 to TRBJ2-7, with 14 bases aligning to TRBD2. There are 15 residues in the CDR3. V shed 1 base and J 7 bases; nucleotides not matched to a gene: 3. CDR1 is MNHEY and CDR2 is SVGAGI in the germline V gene. DNA of the CDR3: TGTGCCAGCAGTTACTATCGGACTAGCGGGGGGGAGCAGTACTTC. This translates into CASSYYRTSGGEQYF.

V gene TRBV11-1 combines with J gene TRBJ2-5; weak D call: TRBD1 (6 bases). This CDR3 contains 14 residues. Trimming cost V 3 bases and J 2 bases, with 10 bases left between them. Looked up from germline, CDR1 is SGHAT and CDR2 is FQDESV (reference sequence). CDR3 DNA sequence: TGTGCCAGCAGCTTGGTGACAGGACAAGAGACCCAGTACTTC. It encodes CASSLVTGQETQYF.